Listed here is a single T cell receptor (beta chain). Its antigen is not identified. V lost 0 bases, J lost 0 bases, and 3 bases lay in between. Germline V gene sequence: CDR1 MNHEY, CDR2 SMNVEV (reference sequence). The CDR3 totals 14 residues. The sample is drawn from a study of PD-1 blockade in classical Hodgkin lymphoma. Overall study: The patients were dosed with nivolumab 3 mg/kg, infused intravenously every 2 weeks.

Points from the study as a whole: Newly diagnosed and completely responding patients shared comparable baseline diversity.

Time point indicated: cycle 4 day 1 (C4D1), after less than seven weeks of nivolumab. Every patient experienced relapse after autologous stem cell transplantation, and brentuximab vedotin exposure varied. CD4+ T cells were purified from thawed PBMCs by negative selection. Only in-frame clones appear in the TCRdb table, and some are missing; sequencing was by immunoSEQ multiplex PCR. The data contain 13,000 or so clones, roughly four fifths of them singletons. This sequence joins TRBV27 and TRBJ1-5; unclear D gene. This sample comprised CD4+ T cells from blood, obtained before the fourth cycle of nivolumab. The receptor's source is a human donor with classical Hodgkin lymphoma. The CDR3 DNA reads TGTGCCAGCAGTTTATCGGGTAGCAATCAGCCCCAGCATTTT. It translates to CASSLSGSNQPQHF.